This T cell receptor (beta chain) was sequenced in a study of T cell changes during pregnancy in multiple sclerosis. Generated by immunoSEQ multiplex PCR, the TCRdb table keeps only in-frame clones and is missing some. The sample includes 45,000 to 70,000 clones, about nine tenths of them seen just once. Deletions cut 3 bases from V and 0 bases from J, with 8 bases between. Germline values: CDR1 MGHRA, CDR2 YSYEKL. The CDR3 runs 14 residues. This clonotype was obtained from a female donor with multiple sclerosis, enrolled in a pregnancy study. The sample was CD4+ T cells from peripheral blood mononuclear cells, taken after pregnancy. V usage is TRBV4-1 and J usage is TRBJ1-2; no clear D. CDR3 nucleotide sequence: TGCGCCAGCAGCCAGGATGGAGCTAACTATGGCTACACCTTC. Its translation is CASSQDGANYGYTF.